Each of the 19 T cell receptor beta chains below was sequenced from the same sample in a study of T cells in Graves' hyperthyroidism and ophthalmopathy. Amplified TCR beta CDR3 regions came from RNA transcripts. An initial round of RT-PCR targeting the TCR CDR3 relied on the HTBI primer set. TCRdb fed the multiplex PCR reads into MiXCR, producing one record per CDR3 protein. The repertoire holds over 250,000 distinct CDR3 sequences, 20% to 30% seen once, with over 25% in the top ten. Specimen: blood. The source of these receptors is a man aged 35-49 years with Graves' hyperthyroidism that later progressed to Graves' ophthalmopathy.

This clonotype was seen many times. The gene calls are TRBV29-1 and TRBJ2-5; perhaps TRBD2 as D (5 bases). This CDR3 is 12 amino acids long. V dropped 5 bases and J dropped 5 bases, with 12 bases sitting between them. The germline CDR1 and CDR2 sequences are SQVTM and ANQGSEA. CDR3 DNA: TGCAGCGTTAGCCCGAGGAGGGAGACCCAGTACTTC. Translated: CSVSPRRETQYF.

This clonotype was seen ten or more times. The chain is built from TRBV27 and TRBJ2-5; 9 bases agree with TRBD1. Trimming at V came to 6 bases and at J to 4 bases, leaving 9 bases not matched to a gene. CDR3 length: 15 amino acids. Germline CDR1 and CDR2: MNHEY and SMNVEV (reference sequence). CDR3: CASSPKNRGRETQYF. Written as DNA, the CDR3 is TGTGCCAGCAGCCCTAAGAACAGGGGGCGAGAGACCCAGTACTTC.

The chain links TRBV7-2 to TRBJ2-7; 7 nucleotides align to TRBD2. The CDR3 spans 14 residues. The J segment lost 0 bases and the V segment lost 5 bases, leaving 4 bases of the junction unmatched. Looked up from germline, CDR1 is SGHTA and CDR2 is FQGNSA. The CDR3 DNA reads TGTGCCAGCAGCCTGGGACTAACCTCCTACGAGCAGTACTTC. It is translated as CASSLGLTSYEQYF.

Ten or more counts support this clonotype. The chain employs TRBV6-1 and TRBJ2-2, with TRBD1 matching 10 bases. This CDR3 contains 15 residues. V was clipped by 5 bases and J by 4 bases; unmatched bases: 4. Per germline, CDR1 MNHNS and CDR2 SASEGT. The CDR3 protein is CASSRGQGVTGELFF. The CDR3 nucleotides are TGTGCCAGCAGTAGAGGACAGGGGGTCACCGGGGAGCTGTTTTTT.

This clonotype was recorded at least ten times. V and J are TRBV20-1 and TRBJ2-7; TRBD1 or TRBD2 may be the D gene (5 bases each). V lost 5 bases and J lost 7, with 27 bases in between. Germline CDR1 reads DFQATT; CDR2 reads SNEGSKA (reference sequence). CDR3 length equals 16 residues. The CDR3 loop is CSALRGPRGDFREQYF. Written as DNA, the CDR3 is TGCAGTGCTCTTCGGGGACCCCGAGGGGATTTTCGAGAGCAGTACTTC.

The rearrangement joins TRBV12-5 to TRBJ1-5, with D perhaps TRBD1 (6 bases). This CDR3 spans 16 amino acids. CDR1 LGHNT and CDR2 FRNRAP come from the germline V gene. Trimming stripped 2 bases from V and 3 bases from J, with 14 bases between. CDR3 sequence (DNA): TGTGCTAGTGGTTTGCCTCGGACAGAATACAATCAGCCCCAGCATTTT. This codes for CASGLPRTEYNQPQHF.

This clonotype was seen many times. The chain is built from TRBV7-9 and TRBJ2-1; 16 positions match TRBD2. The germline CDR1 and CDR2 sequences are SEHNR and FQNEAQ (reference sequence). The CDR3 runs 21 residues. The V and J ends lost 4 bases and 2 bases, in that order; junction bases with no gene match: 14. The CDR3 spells CASSSLLLGTSGRVAYNEQFF. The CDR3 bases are TGTGCCAGCAGCTCCCTACTACTGGGGACTAGCGGGAGGGTCGCCTACAATGAGCAGTTCTTC.

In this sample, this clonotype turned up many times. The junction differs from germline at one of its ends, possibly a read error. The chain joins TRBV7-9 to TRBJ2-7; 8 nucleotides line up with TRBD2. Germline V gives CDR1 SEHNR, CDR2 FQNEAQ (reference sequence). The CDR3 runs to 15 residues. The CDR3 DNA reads TGTGCCAGCAGCTTGACTAGCGTGAGCTCCTACGGGCAGTACTTC. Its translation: CASSLTSVSSYGQYF.

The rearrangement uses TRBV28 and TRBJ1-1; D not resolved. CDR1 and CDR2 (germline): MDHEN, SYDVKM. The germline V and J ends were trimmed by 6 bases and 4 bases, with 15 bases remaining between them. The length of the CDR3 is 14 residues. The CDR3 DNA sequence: TGTGCCAGCAGATTCGGGTCACAAGGCACTGAAGCTTTCTTT. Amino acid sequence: CASRFGSQGTEAFF.

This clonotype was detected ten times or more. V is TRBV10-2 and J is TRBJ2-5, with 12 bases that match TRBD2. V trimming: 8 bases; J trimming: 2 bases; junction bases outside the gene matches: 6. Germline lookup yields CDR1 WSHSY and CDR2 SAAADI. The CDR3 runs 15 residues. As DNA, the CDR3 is TGCGCCAGCGGACGGCTAGCGGGAGGGCAAGAGACCCAGTACTTC. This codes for CASGRLAGGQETQYF.

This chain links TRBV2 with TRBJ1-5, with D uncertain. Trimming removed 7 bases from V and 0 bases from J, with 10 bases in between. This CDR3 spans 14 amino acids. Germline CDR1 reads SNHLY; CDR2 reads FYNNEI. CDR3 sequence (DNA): TGTGCCAGCAAAGATTGGGATAGCAATCAGCCCCAGCATTTT. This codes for CASKDWDSNQPQHF.

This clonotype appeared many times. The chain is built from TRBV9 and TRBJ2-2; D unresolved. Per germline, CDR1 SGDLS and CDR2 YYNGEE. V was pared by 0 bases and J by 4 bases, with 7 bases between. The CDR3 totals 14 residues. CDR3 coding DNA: TGTGCCAGCAGCGTAGCTTGGGGCACCGGGGAGCTGTTTTTT. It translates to CASSVAWGTGELFF.

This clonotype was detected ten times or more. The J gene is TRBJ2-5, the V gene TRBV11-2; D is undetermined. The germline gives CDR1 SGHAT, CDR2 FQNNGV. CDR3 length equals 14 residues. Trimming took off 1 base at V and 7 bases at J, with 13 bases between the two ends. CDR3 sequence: CASSLASLLGTQYF. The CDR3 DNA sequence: TGTGCCAGCAGCTTAGCCAGTCTTCTTGGGACCCAGTACTTC.

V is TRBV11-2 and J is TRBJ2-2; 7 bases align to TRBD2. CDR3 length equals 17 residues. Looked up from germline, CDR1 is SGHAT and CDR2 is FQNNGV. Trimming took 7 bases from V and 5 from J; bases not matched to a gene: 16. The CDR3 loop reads CASNTAPSGRGTGELFF. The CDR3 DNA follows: TGTGCCAGCAACACAGCCCCGTCAGGGAGGGGAACCGGGGAGCTGTTTTTT.

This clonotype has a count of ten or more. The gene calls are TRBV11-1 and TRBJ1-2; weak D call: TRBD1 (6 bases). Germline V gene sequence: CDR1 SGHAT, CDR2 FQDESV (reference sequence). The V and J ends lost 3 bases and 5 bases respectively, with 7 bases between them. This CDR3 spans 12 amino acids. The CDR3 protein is CASSLDRYGYTF. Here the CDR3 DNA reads TGTGCCAGCAGCTTGGACAGATATGGCTACACCTTC.

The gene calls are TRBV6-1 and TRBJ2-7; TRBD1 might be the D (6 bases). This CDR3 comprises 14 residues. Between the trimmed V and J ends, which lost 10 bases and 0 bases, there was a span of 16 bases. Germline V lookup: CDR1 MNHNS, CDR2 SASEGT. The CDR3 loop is CATQRDRSSYEQYF. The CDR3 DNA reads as TGTGCCACCCAAAGAGACAGGAGCTCCTACGAGCAGTACTTC.

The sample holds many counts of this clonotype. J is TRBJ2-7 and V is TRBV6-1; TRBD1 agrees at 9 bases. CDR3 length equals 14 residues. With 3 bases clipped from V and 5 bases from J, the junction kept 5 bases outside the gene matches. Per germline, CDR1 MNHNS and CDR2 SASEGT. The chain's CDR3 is CASSDPGTGHEQYF. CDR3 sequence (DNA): TGTGCCAGCAGTGATCCCGGGACAGGGCACGAGCAGTACTTC.

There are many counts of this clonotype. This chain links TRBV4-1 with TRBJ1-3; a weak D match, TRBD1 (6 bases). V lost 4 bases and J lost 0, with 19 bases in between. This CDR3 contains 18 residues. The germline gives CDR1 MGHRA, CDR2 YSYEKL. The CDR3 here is CASSPGTLRRSSGNTIYF. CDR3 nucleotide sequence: TGCGCCAGCAGCCCAGGGACACTCCGAAGGTCCTCTGGAAACACCATATATTTT.

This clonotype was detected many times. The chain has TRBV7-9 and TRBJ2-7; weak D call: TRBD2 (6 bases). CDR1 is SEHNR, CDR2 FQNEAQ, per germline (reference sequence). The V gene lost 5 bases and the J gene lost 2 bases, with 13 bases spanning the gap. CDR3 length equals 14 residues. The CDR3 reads CASSIGGEAYEQYF. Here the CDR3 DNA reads TGTGCCAGCAGCATAGGAGGGGAAGCCTACGAGCAGTACTTC.